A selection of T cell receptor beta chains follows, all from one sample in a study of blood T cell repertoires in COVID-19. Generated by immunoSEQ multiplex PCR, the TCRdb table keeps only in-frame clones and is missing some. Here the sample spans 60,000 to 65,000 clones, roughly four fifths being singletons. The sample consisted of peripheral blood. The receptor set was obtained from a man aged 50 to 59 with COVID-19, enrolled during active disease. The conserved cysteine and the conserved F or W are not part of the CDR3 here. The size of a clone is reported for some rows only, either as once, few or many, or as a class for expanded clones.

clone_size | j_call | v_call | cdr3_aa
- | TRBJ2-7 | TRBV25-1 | ASSEGQYYEQY
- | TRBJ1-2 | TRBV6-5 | ASSYQQGLGYT
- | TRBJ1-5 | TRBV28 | ASSFQGEGNQPQH
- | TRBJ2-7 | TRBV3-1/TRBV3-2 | ASSHAGRGYEQY
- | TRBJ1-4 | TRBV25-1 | ASSDPRFNEKLF
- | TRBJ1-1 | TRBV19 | ASIWGGAPAEAF
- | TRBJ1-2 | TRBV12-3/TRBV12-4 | ASSPGQGAGYT
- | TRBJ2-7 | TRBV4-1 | ASSPQGLYEQY
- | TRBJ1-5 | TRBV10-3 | AISPGTGSNQPQH
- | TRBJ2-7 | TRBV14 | ASSQTGGRSYEQY
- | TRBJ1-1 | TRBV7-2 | ASSFTARSTEAF
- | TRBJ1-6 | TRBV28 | ASQGQGGSPLH
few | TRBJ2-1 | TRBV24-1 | ATSGATSGRYNEQF
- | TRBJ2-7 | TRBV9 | ASSVELAGVGEQY
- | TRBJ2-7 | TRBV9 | ASSVAAGGEQY
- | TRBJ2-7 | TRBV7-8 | ASSLVAGSYEQY
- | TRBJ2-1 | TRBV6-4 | ASSDEGSYNEQF
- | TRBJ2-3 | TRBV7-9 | ASSFEGGATDTQY
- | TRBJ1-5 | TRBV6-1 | ASSEGQGWQPQH
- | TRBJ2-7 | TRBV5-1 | ASCAGLAPEASYEQY
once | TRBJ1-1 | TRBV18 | ASSDQGQGNTEAF
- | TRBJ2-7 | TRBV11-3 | ASSYPRGEQY
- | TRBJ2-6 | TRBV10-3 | AISETGRTGANVLT
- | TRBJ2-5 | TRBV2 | ASNLAGVIETQY
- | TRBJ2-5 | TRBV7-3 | ASSVTSDQTQY
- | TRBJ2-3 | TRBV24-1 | ATSEPSGSTDTQY
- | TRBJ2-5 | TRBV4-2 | ASSRGGPQETQY
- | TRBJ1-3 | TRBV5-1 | ASSLARGAGNTIY
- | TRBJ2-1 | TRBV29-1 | SVEGKAGDNEQF
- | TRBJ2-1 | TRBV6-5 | ASSLLASYPPEQF
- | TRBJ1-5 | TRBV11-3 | ASSRLGQSQPQH
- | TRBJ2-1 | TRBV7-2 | ASRFSRSNEQF
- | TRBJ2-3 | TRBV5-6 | ASLLWGADTQY
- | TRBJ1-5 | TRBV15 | ATSPVQGAPQPQH
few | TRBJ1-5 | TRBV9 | ASSAGTVNQPQH
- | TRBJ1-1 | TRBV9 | ASSFTSGGTEAF
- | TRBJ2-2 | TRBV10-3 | AISDTRDRVTGELF
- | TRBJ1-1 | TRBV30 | AWSRSLNTEAF